These T cell receptor beta chains were read from a single sample in a study of beta chain features in type 1 diabetes. Repertoires were generated with immunoSEQ multiplex PCR, while TCRdb's copy carries only in-frame clones and drops some. The sample includes hundreds of thousands of clones, about a sixth seen only once; the top ten take around 0.02%. The sequenced sample was naive CD4+ T cells from blood. Receptors were obtained from a young woman in good health. Both conserved end residues are part of each CDR3. The order of the fields is J gene, D gene, clone size, V gene, CDR3 protein, CDR3 DNA. A D gene is named only where the DNA matches it firmly. Expanded clones are given a class, and other clones once, few, many or no size at all.

TRBJ2-7 TRBD2 few TRBV19 CASNPSGINRDYEQYF TGTGCCAGTAACCCTAGCGGGATTAATAGGGACTACGAGCAGTACTTC
TRBJ2-2 NA few TRBV9 CASSVRGSNTGELFF TGTGCCAGCAGCGTACGTGGTTCGAACACCGGGGAGCTGTTTTTT
TRBJ1-4 NA few TRBV5-1 CASSYRQANEKLFF TGCGCCAGCAGCTATCGACAGGCTAATGAAAAACTGTTTTTT
TRBJ1-1 NA NA TRBV18 CASSPTRGGGTEAFF TGTGCCAGCTCACCCACCCGGGGCGGGGGCACTGAAGCTTTCTTT
TRBJ2-5 TRBD2 few TRBV2 CASRVAGGPATQYF TGTGCCAGCAGGGTAGCGGGAGGGCCGGCGACCCAGTACTTC
TRBJ2-2 NA few TRBV29-1 CSVEGRAGTGELFF TGCAGCGTTGAAGGGAGGGCGGGGACCGGGGAGCTGTTTTTT
TRBJ1-4 TRBD1 few TRBV7-3 CASSTTGGPSTNEKLFF TGTGCCAGCAGCACGACAGGGGGTCCGTCAACTAATGAAAAACTGTTTTTT
TRBJ2-1 TRBD2 few TRBV7-3 CASSPRGLAGEQFF TGTGCCAGCAGCCCCCGGGGACTAGCGGGTGAGCAGTTCTTC
TRBJ2-3 NA few TRBV7-2 CASSLVWGLGWDTQYF TGTGCCAGCAGCTTAGTTTGGGGCCTCGGTTGGGATACGCAGTATTTT
TRBJ2-3 TRBD2 NA TRBV7-9 CASSSGLVTDTQYF TGTGCCAGCAGCTCTGGACTAGTGACAGATACGCAGTATTTT
TRBJ1-2 TRBD1 few TRBV6-6 CASRRDRVPTLGGYTF TGTGCCAGCAGGCGGGACAGGGTCCCAACTTTAGGTGGCTACACCTTC
TRBJ2-6 NA few TRBV7-6 CASSLEGGAPLANVLTF TGTGCCAGCAGCTTAGAGGGGGGGGCACCGCTGGCCAACGTCCTGACTTTC
TRBJ2-1 TRBD1 few TRBV19 CASSLSGTGLRRNEQFF TGTGCCAGTAGTTTATCCGGGACAGGGTTGCGAAGGAATGAGCAGTTCTTC
TRBJ2-7 NA few TRBV7-2 CASSLSPRNAYEQYF TGTGCCAGCAGCTTAAGTCCCCGCAATGCTTACGAGCAGTACTTC
TRBJ2-3 NA NA TRBV9 CASSVRTAPSTDTQYF TGTGCCAGCAGCGTCAGGACAGCCCCGAGCACAGATACGCAGTATTTT
TRBJ2-7 NA few TRBV21-1 CASSKGGVCSGADEQYF TGTGCCAGCAGCAAAGGGGGTGTGTGTTCTGGCGCGGACGAGCAGTACTTC
TRBJ2-1 TRBD2 few TRBV28 CASIASGREQFF TGTGCCAGCATTGCTAGCGGGAGAGAGCAGTTCTTC
TRBJ1-1 NA few TRBV20-1 CSAERGAEAFF TGCAGTGCCGAGCGGGGCGCTGAAGCTTTCTTT
TRBJ2-7 NA few TRBV5-6 CASSGDRAYEQYF TGTGCCAGCAGCGGGGACCGAGCCTACGAGCAGTACTTC
TRBJ2-7 TRBD1 few TRBV15 CATSRDRGRSYEQYF TGTGCCACCAGCAGAGACAGGGGGAGATCCTACGAGCAGTACTTC
TRBJ2-3 NA few TRBV18 CASSPEEDTQYF TGTGCCAGCTCACCAGAAGAGGATACGCAGTATTTT
TRBJ2-7 TRBD2 once TRBV9 CASSVGPGRGYEQYF TGTGCCAGCAGCGTAGGCCCAGGGAGGGGATACGAGCAGTACTTC
TRBJ2-2 TRBD1 NA TRBV10-3 CTASDRVITGELFF TGTACTGCTTCGGACAGGGTGATCACCGGGGAGCTGTTTTTT
TRBJ2-3 NA NA TRBV7-2 CASSLGPTDTQYF TGTGCCAGCAGCTTAGGCCCCACAGATACGCAGTATTTT
TRBJ2-2 TRBD2 NA TRBV9 CASSVGLAGAGELFF TGTGCCAGCAGCGTAGGTCTAGCGGGAGCCGGGGAGCTGTTTTTT
TRBJ1-3 NA NA TRBV7-8 CASSARQSAGNTIYF TGTGCCAGCAGCGCCCGGCAAAGTGCTGGAAACACCATATATTTT
TRBJ2-7 TRBD1 NA TRBV6-6 CASRTGDRVAYEQYF TGTGCCAGCAGGACCGGGGACAGGGTCGCCTACGAGCAGTACTTC
TRBJ2-1 NA NA TRBV11-2 CASRVSNEQFF TGTGCCAGCAGAGTCTCGAATGAGCAGTTCTTC
TRBJ1-3 NA few TRBV19 CASRDWGGQQGSYSGNTIYF TGTGCCAGTAGAGATTGGGGCGGACAGCAAGGCTCTTACTCTGGAAACACCATATATTTT
TRBJ1-5 NA NA TRBV29-1 CSVAGQRDQPQHF TGCAGCGTTGCAGGCCAGCGCGATCAGCCCCAGCATTTT
TRBJ1-1 NA NA TRBV29-1 CSVEVVMNTEAFF TGCAGCGTTGAAGTGGTCATGAACACTGAAGCTTTCTTT
TRBJ1-3 TRBD1 NA TRBV18 CASSLGTGPGNTIYF TGTGCCAGCTCCCTCGGGACAGGACCTGGAAACACCATATATTTT
TRBJ2-3 TRBD2 NA TRBV7-3 CASSLGGSVDTQYF TGTGCCAGCAGCTTGGGCGGGAGTGTGGATACGCAGTATTTT
TRBJ1-5 TRBD1 NA TRBV2 CASSGDPGQGYQPQHF TGTGCCAGCAGTGGTGACCCGGGACAGGGATATCAGCCCCAGCATTTT
TRBJ2-5 NA few TRBV28 CASSWSRGEETQYF TGTGCCAGCAGTTGGAGCAGGGGGGAGGAGACCCAGTACTTC
TRBJ2-1 NA few TRBV28 CASSLMPASTYNEQFF TGTGCCAGCAGTTTAATGCCTGCCTCAACCTACAATGAGCAGTTCTTC
TRBJ1-5 NA NA TRBV2 CASSEEGTNQPQHF TGTGCCAGCAGTGAGGAGGGGACGAATCAGCCCCAGCATTTT
TRBJ2-7 TRBD2 NA TRBV7-2 CASSLGLAGAYEQYF TGTGCCAGCAGCTTGGGACTAGCGGGTGCCTACGAGCAGTACTTC
TRBJ1-2 NA NA TRBV21-1 CASSKGANYGYTF TGTGCCAGCAGCAAAGGAGCTAACTATGGCTACACCTTC
TRBJ2-3 TRBD2 NA TRBV4-3 CASRQLAGSDTQYF TGCGCCAGCAGGCAACTAGCGGGATCAGATACGCAGTATTTT
TRBJ1-5 NA NA TRBV6-1 CATEFGGASNQPQHF TGTGCCACCGAGTTTGGGGGTGCAAGCAATCAGCCCCAGCATTTT
TRBJ2-2 NA NA TRBV5-1 CASTGTGELFF TGCGCCAGCACGGGCACCGGGGAGCTGTTTTTT
TRBJ2-7 TRBD1 few TRBV7-2 CASSLHLQGALYEQYF TGTGCCAGCAGCTTACATCTGCAGGGGGCGCTTTACGAGCAGTACTTC
TRBJ2-2 NA NA TRBV9 CASSVGVTSGYTGELFF TGTGCCAGCAGCGTAGGAGTCACTAGTGGTTACACCGGGGAGCTGTTTTTT
TRBJ2-1 TRBD2 few TRBV6-6 CASSYPSSGSYNEQFF TGTGCCAGCAGTTACCCTTCTAGCGGGAGTTACAATGAGCAGTTCTTC
TRBJ1-1 NA NA TRBV4-3 CASSLDSSYTEAFF TGCGCCAGCAGCCTGGACAGCAGTTACACTGAAGCTTTCTTT
TRBJ1-5 NA NA TRBV6-6 CASSRGRSNQPQHF TGTGCCAGCAGTAGGGGACGTTCAAATCAGCCCCAGCATTTT
TRBJ2-5 NA NA TRBV15 CATSRSGQETQYF TGTGCCACCAGTCGATCCGGCCAAGAGACCCAGTACTTC
TRBJ1-5 NA few TRBV4-2 CASSQEVQGPNQPQHF TGTGCCAGCAGCCAAGAGGTACAGGGACCTAATCAGCCCCAGCATTTT
TRBJ2-7 NA few TRBV4-2 CASSPRLKGGPGPPEQYF TGTGCCAGCAGCCCCCGTTTGAAAGGCGGCCCGGGGCCTCCGGAGCAGTACTTC
TRBJ2-1 TRBD2 few TRBV12-5 CASSLGLAGYNEQFF TGTGCTAGTTCCTTGGGACTAGCGGGATACAATGAGCAGTTCTTC
TRBJ1-3 NA NA TRBV7-9 CASSASAGTGNTIYF TGTGCCAGCAGCGCCTCCGCAGGGACTGGAAACACCATATATTTT